This is a list of T cell receptor beta chains from one sample in a study of control samples from healthy donors and cancer patients. Sequencing used immunoSEQ multiplex PCR; TCRdb keeps in-frame clones, though not all of them. The sample contains some 120,000 clones, about 90% of which appear only once. What was sequenced was blood. Every receptor here comes from a young man in good health. CDR3s include the opening cysteine and the closing phenylalanine or tryptophan. The D gene is left open where the match is weak.

TRBV18	TRBJ1-5	-	CASSPDSNQPQHF	TGTGCCAGCTCACCAGATAGCAATCAGCCCCAGCATTTT
TRBV6-5	TRBJ1-5	-	CASSQLGHSNQPQHF	TGTGCCAGCAGTCAACTCGGACATAGCAATCAGCCCCAGCATTTT
TRBV18	TRBJ2-2	-	CASSSGANTGELFF	TGTGCCAGCTCCTCCGGGGCGAACACCGGGGAGCTGTTTTTT
TRBV20-1	TRBJ2-4	-	CSASKDIQYF	TGCAGTGCTAGCAAGGACATTCAGTACTTC
TRBV27	TRBJ1-1	-	CASRTPSGSEVGTEAFF	TGTGCCAGCAGGACCCCCTCAGGGTCCGAGGTTGGCACTGAAGCTTTCTTT
TRBV6-4	TRBJ2-1	TRBD2	CASRAGAEQFF	TGTGCCAGCAGAGCGGGAGCTGAGCAGTTCTTC
TRBV5-1	TRBJ2-3	-	CASSSILDSTDTQYF	TGCGCCAGCAGCTCAATCTTGGACAGCACAGATACGCAGTATTTT
TRBV29-1	TRBJ2-2	TRBD2	CSVDVGGGGSGIRTGELFF	TGCAGCGTTGATGTAGGGGGGGGCGGTAGCGGGATACGAACCGGGGAGCTGTTTTTT
TRBV3-1/TRBV3-2	TRBJ2-7	TRBD1	CASSQGGAGGSYEQYF	TGTGCCAGCAGCCAAGGAGGGGCAGGGGGATCCTACGAGCAGTACTTC
TRBV12-3/TRBV12-4	TRBJ1-1	-	CASRTGRAEAFF	TGTGCCAGCAGAACAGGGAGGGCTGAAGCTTTCTTT